This TCR beta chain was recorded in a study of OX40 agonist ivuxolimab in advanced cancers. The protocol was immunoSEQ multiplex PCR, while the TCRdb copy is restricted to in-frame clones and leaves out a portion. The table lists 81,000 or so clones, around nine tenths of them singletons. Comment on this clone: Its antigen is unidentified.

General study points: Doses of 0.1 to 3.0 mg/kg were accompanied by clonal expansion of CD4+ and CD8+ blood T cells by week 6.

Germline V gene data show CDR1 as SGHTA and CDR2 as FQGNSA. V gave up 4 bases and J gave up 7 bases, with 23 bases separating them. The CDR3 length is 18 residues. This sample comprised CD4+ or CD8+ T cells sorted from blood, obtained in a trial of the OX40 agonist ivuxolimab. V is TRBV7-2 and J is TRBJ1-6; the D gene is possibly TRBD1 (5 bases). This TCR came from an adult with an advanced solid tumor such as melanoma, head and neck, liver or kidney cancer. The CDR3 bases are TGTGCCAGCAGCTCCGGGCCCAGACGGGACCTGCTCAATTCACCCCTCCACTTT. The encoded protein is CASSSGPRRDLLNSPLHF.